These T cell receptor beta chains were read from a single sample in a study of radiation and T cells in renal cell carcinoma. Measured with immunoSEQ multiplex PCR; TCRdb has only the in-frame clones, and not every one. In the table there are 70,000 or so clones, about 80% of which are singletons. This material consisted of blood, taken from a patient whose treatment included radiotherapy and nephrectomy. These receptors were taken from a man in his sixties with renal cell carcinoma. Both conserved end residues are part of each CDR3. A D gene is named only where the DNA matches it firmly. Size tells how often a clone was seen (once, few, many) or the class of an expanded clone, and some rows leave it out.

>TRBV19|TRBJ2-7|TRBD2|-
CASSIDFFGLAGGPRSYEQYF
TGTGCCAGTAGTATAGACTTCTTCGGACTAGCGGGAGGGCCACGCTCCTACGAGCAGTACTTC
>TRBV10-3|TRBJ2-7|TRBD2|-
CAIRGGRAVAEQYF
TGTGCCATCAGGGGCGGGAGGGCCGTGGCCGAGCAGTACTTC
>TRBV20-1|TRBJ2-7|-|-
CSAALGYEQYF
TGCAGTGCTGCCCTGGGGTACGAGCAGTACTTC
>TRBV5-4|TRBJ2-1|TRBD2|-
CATSGRASYNEQFF
TGTGCAACTAGCGGGAGGGCCTCCTACAATGAGCAGTTCTTC
>TRBV30|TRBJ1-1|-|few
CAWSVGNGAFF
TGTGCCTGGAGTGTAGGGAATGGGGCTTTCTTT
>TRBV27|TRBJ2-3|-|-
CASSLIRETTDTQYF
TGTGCCAGCAGTTTAATACGGGAGACGACAGATACGCAGTATTTT
>TRBV2|TRBJ1-3|-|once
CASSPPERPGEYTIYF
TGTGCCAGCAGTCCCCCTGAGAGACCGGGGGAATACACCATATATTTT
>TRBV5-1|TRBJ2-7|-|-
CASSLLQGGYEQYF
TGCGCCAGCAGCTTGTTGCAGGGGGGGTACGAGCAGTACTTC
>TRBV4-1|TRBJ1-3|TRBD1|-
CASSQWGQGGNTIYF
TGCGCCAGCAGCCAATGGGGACAGGGAGGGAACACCATATATTTT
>TRBV19|TRBJ2-2|TRBD2|-
CASSMEGGWTGELFF
TGTGCCAGTAGTATGGAGGGAGGGTGGACCGGGGAGCTGTTTTTT
>TRBV6-5|TRBJ1-2|-|few
CASSRTELGYGYTF
TGTGCCAGCAGTAGGACAGAATTAGGCTATGGCTACACCTTC
>TRBV29-1|TRBJ2-2|TRBD1|-
CSVRRTGDTGELFF
TGCAGCGTTCGTAGGACAGGGGACACCGGGGAGCTGTTTTTT
>TRBV19|TRBJ1-2|TRBD1|-
CASRFDRGAYGYTF
TGTGCCAGTAGATTCGACAGGGGGGCGTATGGCTACACCTTC